These T cell receptor beta chains were read from a single sample in a study of beta chain features in type 1 diabetes. The repertoire was sequenced with immunoSEQ multiplex PCR; TCRdb's copy has only in-frame clones and lacks some. The sample lists 300,000 to 400,000 clones, approximately 8.2% occurring once. Sequencing input: central memory CD4+ T cells from blood. The receptors were gathered from a woman aged 18-30 years in good health. The CDR3 runs from the conserved cysteine through the conserved F or W. Fields, in order: J gene, D gene, clone size, V gene, CDR3 DNA, CDR3 protein. D genes are given only for firm matches. A row's size may be missing; if present it is once, few, many or a size class.

>TRBJ1-5|-|-|TRBV28
TGTGCCAGCAGTCGAGACAAAGGAGGGACCAATCAGCCCCAGCATTTT
CASSRDKGGTNQPQHF
>TRBJ2-2|-|few|TRBV2
TGTGCCAGCAGTGAACAAGGTCCAACTAACACCGGGGAGCTGTTTTTT
CASSEQGPTNTGELFF
>TRBJ2-7|TRBD2|few|TRBV6-5
TGTGCCAGCAGCAGATCTAGCGGCACCTACGAGCAGTACTTC
CASSRSSGTYEQYF
>TRBJ2-1|TRBD1|few|TRBV7-2
TGTGCCAGCAGCCAACGACAGGGAACGGGAAACAATGAGCAGTTCTTC
CASSQRQGTGNNEQFF
>TRBJ1-2|-|-|TRBV6-6
TGTGCCAGCTTACCGGGCGGCATCTATGGCTACACCTTC
CASLPGGIYGYTF
>TRBJ2-1|TRBD2|few|TRBV7-8
TGTGCCAGCAGCCGGCGCGGGAGGGGAGGGAATGAGCAGTTCTTC
CASSRRGRGGNEQFF
>TRBJ2-5|TRBD1|few|TRBV9
TGTGCCAGCAGCGCGACAGGGGGAAACCAAGAGACCCAGTACTTC
CASSATGGNQETQYF
>TRBJ1-1|-|few|TRBV5-1
TGCGCCAGCAGCTTGTCAGCGAACACTGAAGCTTTCTTT
CASSLSANTEAFF
>TRBJ1-1|TRBD1|few|TRBV7-9
TGTGCCAGCAGCTTAACCGACAGGGGGATGAACACTGAAGCTTTCTTT
CASSLTDRGMNTEAFF
>TRBJ2-7|TRBD2|-|TRBV28
TGTGCCAGCAGTTTTTACGGGAGGGGGTCCTACGAGCAGTACTTC
CASSFYGRGSYEQYF
>TRBJ2-5|-|few|TRBV4-2
TGTGCCAGCAGCCAAGACCTGACTCACCAAGAGACCCAGTACTTC
CASSQDLTHQETQYF
>TRBJ2-7|-|-|TRBV7-8
TGTGCCAGCAGCTTAGCGCTAAGGCGTAGTACTTACTTC
CASSLALRRSTYF
>TRBJ2-3|-|few|TRBV7-3
TGTGCCAGCAGCTCGATGGTCACAGATACGCAGTATTTT
CASSSMVTDTQYF
>TRBJ2-3|-|few|TRBV5-1
TGCGCCAGCAGCTTGTTTCTAGCAGCGGATACGCAGTATTTT
CASSLFLAADTQYF
>TRBJ1-2|-|-|TRBV5-1
TGCGCCAGCAGCTTGTTTCAGGGACTGGATGGCTACACCTTC
CASSLFQGLDGYTF
>TRBJ2-5|-|few|TRBV10-2
TGTGCCGCAGTCGGGGCCCTATCAGAGACCCAGTACTTC
CAAVGALSETQYF
>TRBJ2-1|TRBD2|-|TRBV6-5
TGTGCCAGCAGCCGGACTAGTTTCTACAATGAGCAGTTCTTC
CASSRTSFYNEQFF
>TRBJ2-7|TRBD1|-|TRBV2
TGTGCCAGCAGGGGACAGGGCCCCTACGAGCAGTACTTC
CASRGQGPYEQYF
>TRBJ2-7|TRBD2|few|TRBV28
TGTGCCAGCAGTCCTTGGACTAGCGGGAGGATCAGCTCCTACGAGCAGTACTTC
CASSPWTSGRISSYEQYF
>TRBJ2-5|-|-|TRBV15
TGTGCCACCAGCAGAACCGACACGATCCAAGAGACCCAGTACTTC
CATSRTDTIQETQYF
>TRBJ2-7|-|few|TRBV5-6
TGTGCCAGCAGCTTGGAGGGGTCCCGCTCCTACGAGCAGTACTTC
CASSLEGSRSYEQYF
>TRBJ2-1|-|-|TRBV5-4
TGTGCCAGCAGCTTGACGTCGTCTAGCTACTACCATGAGCAGTTCTTC
CASSLTSSSYYHEQFF
>TRBJ2-2|-|few|TRBV21-1
TGTGCCAGCAGCAAAGAGGCAGGGATACTGTTTTTT
CASSKEAGILFF
>TRBJ2-1|-|few|TRBV4-3
TGCGCCAGCAGCCAAGAAGAGGGGGGGGAGCAGTTCTTC
CASSQEEGGEQFF
>TRBJ2-2|-|-|TRBV2
TGTGCCAGCACATGGACACTGGATGCCACCGGGGAGCTGTTTTTT
CASTWTLDATGELFF
>TRBJ2-1|-|few|TRBV6-1
TGTGCCAGCAGTCAACGGGGCGAGAACAATGAGCAGTTCTTC
CASSQRGENNEQFF
>TRBJ2-5|TRBD1|-|TRBV4-3
TGCGCCAGCAGCCCGTCGGGACAGGGGATGGGCCAAGAGACCCAGTACTTC
CASSPSGQGMGQETQYF
>TRBJ2-7|TRBD1|-|TRBV7-2
TGTGCCAGCAGCTTACAAATAGGGACAGAGGCCTACGAGCAGTACTTC
CASSLQIGTEAYEQYF
>TRBJ1-1|-|few|TRBV7-8
TGTGCCAGCAGCTTAGTGGGGGGGCAGATTGGCGGCACTGAAGCTTTCTTT
CASSLVGGQIGGTEAFF
>TRBJ1-1|-|-|TRBV5-1
TGCGCCAGCAGCTTGATTCCAGGGAACACTGAAGCTTTCTTT
CASSLIPGNTEAFF
>TRBJ2-7|-|-|TRBV7-2
TGTGCCAGCAGCTTACCCAGGGATGGAGAGCAGTACTTC
CASSLPRDGEQYF
>TRBJ2-7|-|few|TRBV7-2
TGTGCCAGCAGCTTCGACAGGGGACTAGAGCAGTACTTC
CASSFDRGLEQYF
>TRBJ2-5|-|few|TRBV6-6
TGTGCCAGCGGGAGGGGCCCAGGGGCGCAAGAGACCCAGTACTTC
CASGRGPGAQETQYF
>TRBJ1-5|-|few|TRBV18
TGTGCCAGCTCGCATAACAGGGAGACAAATCAGCCCCAGCATTTT
CASSHNRETNQPQHF
>TRBJ1-4|-|-|TRBV9
TGTGCCAGCAGCGTAGCTTCAGGGAATGAAAAACTGTTTTTT
CASSVASGNEKLFF
>TRBJ2-1|-|-|TRBV18
TGTGCCAGCTCACAAATGGCTCCCCCGGAGAATGAGCAGTTCTTC
CASSQMAPPENEQFF